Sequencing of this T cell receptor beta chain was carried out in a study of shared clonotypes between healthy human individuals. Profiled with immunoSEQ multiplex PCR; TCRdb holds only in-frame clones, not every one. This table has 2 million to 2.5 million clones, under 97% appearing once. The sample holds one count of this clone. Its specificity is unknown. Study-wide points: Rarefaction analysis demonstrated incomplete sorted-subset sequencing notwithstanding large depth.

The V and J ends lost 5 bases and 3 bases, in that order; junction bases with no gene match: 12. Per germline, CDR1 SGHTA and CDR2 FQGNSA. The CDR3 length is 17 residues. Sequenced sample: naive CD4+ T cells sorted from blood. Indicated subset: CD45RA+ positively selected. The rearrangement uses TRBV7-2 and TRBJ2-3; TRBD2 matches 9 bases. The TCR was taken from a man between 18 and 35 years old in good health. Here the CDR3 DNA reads TGTGCCAGCAGCCAGCGGGGGGCGGGAGCAGGGACAGATACGCAGTATTTT. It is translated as CASSQRGAGAGTDTQYF.